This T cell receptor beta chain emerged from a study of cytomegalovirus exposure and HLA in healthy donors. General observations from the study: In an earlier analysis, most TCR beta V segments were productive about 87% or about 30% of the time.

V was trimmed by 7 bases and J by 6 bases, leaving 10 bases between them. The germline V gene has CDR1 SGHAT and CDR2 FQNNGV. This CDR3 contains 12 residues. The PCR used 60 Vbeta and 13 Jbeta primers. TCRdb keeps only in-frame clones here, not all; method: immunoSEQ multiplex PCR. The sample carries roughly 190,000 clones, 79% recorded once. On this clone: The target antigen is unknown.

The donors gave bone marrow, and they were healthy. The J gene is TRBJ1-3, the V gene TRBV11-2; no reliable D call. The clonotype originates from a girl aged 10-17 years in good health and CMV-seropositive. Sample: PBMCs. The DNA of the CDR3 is TGTGCCAGCACCCCCCAGGAAAACACCATATATTTT. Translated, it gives CASTPQENTIYF.